The 8 T cell receptor beta chains given below trace back to one sample, sequenced in a study of human T cells and chemical hapten exposure. In TCRdb, the RACE reads were re-called with MiXCR into one record per CDR3 protein. The sample shows roughly 250,000 distinct CDR3 sequences, approximately 8.4% of them seen only once. Described time point: pre-sensitization, week 0. Described treatment: therapeutic diphenylcyclopropenone sensitization with weekly scalp DPC. Material: whole blood, obtained in connection with sensitization to the hapten diphenylcyclopropenone (DPC). Receptors originate from a woman aged 40 to 49 with alopecia areata. Some clones in this sample may be carry-over from other donors' samples.

V gene TRBV10-3 combines with J gene TRBJ2-5; 12 bases agree with TRBD2. Germline V lookup: CDR1 ENHRY, CDR2 SYGVKD. CDR3 size: 14 residues. V was clipped by 3 bases and J by 6 bases; unmatched bases: 2. This CDR3 reads CAISEGLAGQTQYF. CDR3 coding DNA: TGTGCCATCAGTGAAGGACTAGCGGGACAGACCCAGTACTTC.

This clonotype was counted only a few times. The chain recombines TRBV3-1 with TRBJ2-5; D is ambiguous. The V end was cut by 4 bases, the J end by 5 bases, with 8 bases between. Per the germline V gene, CDR1 is LGHDT and CDR2 is YNNKEL (reference sequence). This CDR3 region has 12 residues. CDR3 residues: CASSRLGETQYF. The CDR3, as DNA: TGTGCCAGCAGCCGATTGGGGGAGACCCAGTACTTC.

This clonotype was seen only a few times. This chain connects TRBV19 to TRBJ2-1; D gene unclear. Germline-derived CDR1 and CDR2 are LNHDA and SQIVND (reference sequence). V shed 7 bases and J shed 4 bases, with 20 bases lying between them. The CDR3 has 16 amino acids. CDR3 amino acids: CASTKGFSFPYNEQFF. The CDR3 coding sequence is TGTGCCAGTACCAAGGGATTTTCCTTTCCGTACAATGAGCAGTTCTTC.

The table lists this clonotype with many counts. The V and J genes are TRBV9 and TRBJ1-5, with D perhaps TRBD1 (5 bases). CDR3 length equals 14 residues. Trimming removed 3 bases at V and 8 bases at J, with 15 bases between. CDR1 is SGDLS, CDR2 YYNGEE, per germline. CDR3 amino acids: CASSAGTDIKPQHF. The CDR3 DNA sequence: TGTGCCAGCAGCGCAGGGACCGACATCAAGCCCCAGCATTTT.

This clonotype was seen at least ten times. The chain has TRBV27 and TRBJ2-1; D unclear. V lost 5 bases and J 5 bases, leaving 19 bases between the germline ends. CDR1 is MNHEY, CDR2 SMNVEV, per germline (reference sequence). The CDR3 covers 16 residues. CDR3 DNA: TGTGCCAGCAGTCACATGGACCGGCTCGTAGACAATGAGCAGTTCTTC. Amino acid sequence: CASSHMDRLVDNEQFF.

In its sample, this clonotype was seen many times. The V call is TRBV6-2 or TRBV6-3, the J call TRBJ2-3; the match to TRBD1 covers 9 bases. The CDR3 sequence is 18 residues long. Germline CDR1 MNHEY, CDR2 SVGEGT. After removal of 2 bases from V and 4 bases from J, the junction contained 13 bases not matched to a gene. CDR3 protein: CASSYPSHGQGRSDTQYF. Written as DNA, the CDR3 is TGTGCCAGCAGTTACCCTTCCCATGGACAGGGGAGGTCAGATACGCAGTATTTT.

The rearrangement uses TRBV12-3 or TRBV12-4 and TRBJ1-6; 7 bases line up with TRBD1. The CDR3 runs to 15 residues. J lost 10 bases, V lost 6 bases, and 12 bases had no gene match. The CDR3 spells CASRSTTGAGSPLHF. Written as DNA, the CDR3 is TGTGCCAGCAGGTCAACAACAGGGGCAGGCTCACCCCTCCACTTT.

The genes are TRBV6-5 and TRBJ1-4, with D possibly TRBD1 on 5 matching bases. This CDR3 is built from 13 residues. V was trimmed by 8 bases and J by 0 bases, leaving 7 bases between them. The germline CDR1 and CDR2 sequences are MNHEY and SVGAGI. Written as DNA, the CDR3 is TGTGCCAGCTTACAGGCAACTAATGAAAAACTGTTTTTT. Its protein is CASLQATNEKLFF.